These 12 T cell receptor beta chains were sequenced from one sample in a study of cytomegalovirus exposure and HLA in healthy donors. Researchers ran the PCR with 60 Vbeta and 13 Jbeta primers. TCRdb keeps only in-frame clones here, not all; method: immunoSEQ multiplex PCR. The sample yields about 140,000 clones, approximately 78% seen once. The sequenced sample consisted of PBMCs. The receptor source for this set is a woman in her thirties or forties in good health and CMV-seropositive.

This clone appeared a few times. This sequence joins TRBV2 and TRBJ1-5; D is uncertain. The V gene's germline CDR1 is SNHLY and CDR2 FYNNEI. V shed 3 bases and J shed 1 base, with 7 bases lying between them. The CDR3 length is 14 residues. The CDR3 DNA follows: TGTGCCAGCAGTGAGACTAACAGCAATCAGCCCCAGCATTTT. Protein sequence: CASSETNSNQPQHF.

Comment on this clone: One end of the junction varies from germline; a read error may be responsible. This chain joins TRBV7-7 and TRBJ2-1; D call uncertain. Germline CDR1 reads SSHAT; CDR2 reads FNYEAQ (reference sequence). The CDR3 extends over 15 amino acids. The CDR3 DNA reads TGTGCTAGCAGCCCAGCATACACTACTTACAATGAGCAGTTCTTC. This translates into CASSPAYTTYNEQFF.

The chain recombines TRBV12-5 with TRBJ2-7; 11 bases match TRBD2. The germline V gene has CDR1 LGHNT and CDR2 FRNRAP. V shed 7 bases and J 3 bases; nucleotides not matched to a gene: 11. This CDR3 has 16 residues. This CDR3 is CASAPILAGGLYEQYF. CDR3 nucleotides: TGTGCTAGTGCCCCGATCCTAGCGGGAGGCCTCTACGAGCAGTACTTC.

V gene TRBV21-1 combines with J gene TRBJ1-4. TRBV21-1 is a listed pseudogene. The CDR3 has 8 amino acids. For the CDR3, the DNA is TGTGCCAGCTTTCGGGGGATTTTT. Translating it yields CASFRGIF.

This chain uses TRBV7-9 with TRBJ1-6; 8 bases are a match to TRBD1. The J segment lost 7 bases and the V segment lost 6 bases, leaving 8 bases of the junction unmatched. The germline V gene encodes CDR1 SEHNR and CDR2 FQNEAQ (reference sequence). The CDR3 is 15 residues long. The CDR3 protein is CASRRTGTGNSPLHF. The CDR3 DNA reads as TGTGCCAGCAGGAGAACCGGGACAGGCAATTCACCCCTCCACTTT.

This sequence joins TRBV7-9 and TRBJ1-2; D gene ambiguous. The length of the CDR3 is 13 residues. V shed 5 bases and J shed 0 bases, with 7 bases lying between them. CDR1 and CDR2 from the germline V gene are SEHNR and FQNEAQ (reference sequence). CDR3 protein: CASSDGANYGYTF. For the CDR3, the DNA is TGTGCCAGCAGCGACGGAGCTAACTATGGCTACACCTTC.

The V and J genes are TRBV27 and TRBJ2-1; the match to TRBD2 covers 7 bases. Trimming took 6 bases from V and 2 from J; bases not matched to a gene: 7. Germline V gene lookup returns CDR1 MNHEY and CDR2 SMNVEV (reference sequence). The CDR3 loop spans 15 amino acids. CDR3 loop: CASSPLAGAYNEQFF. The CDR3 DNA reads as TGTGCCAGCAGCCCCTTAGCGGGTGCCTACAATGAGCAGTTCTTC.

The chain combines TRBV2 with TRBJ2-1; D may be TRBD1 (6 bases). The CDR3 has 13 amino acids. The germline V and J ends were trimmed by 6 bases and 3 bases, with 9 bases remaining between them. From germline, CDR1 is SNHLY and CDR2 FYNNEI. CDR3: CASRGRGYNEQFF. The CDR3 region has the DNA TGTGCCAGCAGGGGCAGGGGCTACAATGAGCAGTTCTTC.

V usage is TRBV7-3 and J usage is TRBJ2-3; TRBD2 matches 10 bases. This CDR3 has 14 residues. The V gene end was trimmed by 5 bases and the J gene end by 6 bases; junction bases not matched to a gene: 5. Germline CDR1 is SGHTA and CDR2 is FQGTGA. CDR3 in DNA: TGTGCCAGCAGCCTAGCGGGAGTTGGGGATACGCAGTATTTT. It specifies CASSLAGVGDTQYF.

This clone was seen a few times. The chain employs TRBV5-4 and TRBJ2-2, with 13 bases aligning to TRBD2. Germline V gene lookup returns CDR1 SGHNT and CDR2 YYREEE (reference sequence). Trimming took 4 bases from V and 3 from J; bases not matched to a gene: 3. This CDR3 region has 16 residues. CDR3 DNA: TGTGCCAGCAGCACAGGACTAGCGGGAGACACCGGGGAGCTGTTTTTT. As protein: CASSTGLAGDTGELFF. The variable domain in full, with the rest retrieved from reference TRBV5-4 and TRBJ2-2, is ETGVTQSPTHLIKTRGQQVTLRCSSQSGHNTVSWYQQALGQGPQFIFQYYREEENGRGNFPPRFSGLQFPNYSSELNVNALELDDSALYLCASSTGLAGDTGELFFGEGSRLTVL.

This clone was observed a few times. The V call is TRBV5-1, the J call TRBJ2-1, with 9 positions matching TRBD2. Germline-derived CDR1 and CDR2 are SGHRS and YFSETQ. V lost 2 bases to trimming and J lost 0 bases; unmatched junction nucleotides: 12. The CDR3 is 19 amino acids. The CDR3 bases are TGCGCCAGCAGCTTTCCGACCACCCTTAGCGGGAGCTCCTACAATGAGCAGTTCTTC. This sequence encodes CASSFPTTLSGSSYNEQFF. The full variable domain, its missing parts supplied by reference TRBV5-1 and TRBJ2-1, is KAGVTQTPRYLIKTRGQQVTLSCSPISGHRSVSWYQQTPGQGLQFLFEYFSETQRNKGNFPGRFSGRQFSNSRSEMNVSTLELGDSALYLCASSFPTTLSGSSYNEQFFGPGTRLTVL.

The chain carries TRBV18 and TRBJ1-4, with 9 bases fitting TRBD1. The V and J ends lost 3 bases and 0 bases, in that order; junction bases with no gene match: 2. Looked up from germline, CDR1 is KGHSH and CDR2 is LQKENI. The CDR3 sequence is 16 residues long. The CDR3 here is CASSPGQGATNEKLFF. CDR3 nucleotide sequence: TGTGCCAGCTCACCGGGACAGGGAGCAACTAATGAAAAACTGTTTTTT.